This T cell receptor (beta chain) was documented in a study of regulatory T cells in long-lasting Graves disease. Relying on iRepertoire HTBI primers and Arm-PCR of CDR3 regions, the team built TCR beta libraries. TCRdb reanalysed the multiplex PCR reads using MiXCR and keeps one entry per CDR3 protein. Of roughly 610,000 distinct CDR3 sequences in the sample, around 15% were seen once. This clonotype was counted at least ten times. Its antigen is currently unknown. The CDR3 has 15 residues. V shed 1 base and J 4 bases; nucleotides not matched to a gene: 6. CDR1 and CDR2 from the germline V gene are WSHSY and SAAADI. As for time point: newly diagnosed GD, antithyroid drugs for less than 3 months. Generation of the TCR library employed RNA extracted from PBMCs. Study-wide points: Peripheral blood alone, not thyroid tissue, underwent study. The small sample size may have reduced accuracy.

These data also formed part of another study, on T cells in Graves' hyperthyroidism and ophthalmopathy. That source notes: The study used the HTBI primer set for a first-round RT-PCR of the TCR CDR3.

This TCR was recovered from a man younger than 30 with Graves disease. J is TRBJ1-1 and V is TRBV10-2, with 7 bases identical to TRBD1. Here the sequenced sample was peripheral blood mononuclear cells (PBMCs), taken at new diagnosis, from a patient treated with antithyroid drugs. The CDR3 DNA sequence: TGCGCCAGCAGTGAGTTGGACAGGAGGGGCACTGAAGCTTTCTTT. Protein: CASSELDRRGTEAFF.